One and the same sample provided the 13 T cell receptor beta chains below, sequenced in a study of T cells in Graves' hyperthyroidism and ophthalmopathy. RNA transcripts were the template for amplifying TCR beta CDR3 regions. TCR CDR3 regions were first amplified by RT-PCR with HTBI primers. TCRdb called the multiplex PCR reads again in MiXCR, with one record for every CDR3 protein. Of about half a million distinct CDR3 sequences listed, 15% to 20% are singletons. The sequencing sample was made of blood. The receptors were sampled from a young woman with Graves' ophthalmopathy.

This clonotype was seen a few times. The V call is TRBV19, the J call TRBJ2-3; D remains unclear. Germline V gives CDR1 LNHDA, CDR2 SQIVND (reference sequence). This CDR3 is 13 amino acids long. Between the trimmed V and J ends, which lost 9 bases and 4 bases, there was a span of 14 bases. The DNA of the CDR3 is TGTGCCAGCGCGAGCATGACTTCAGATACGCAGTATTTT. Its protein product is CASASMTSDTQYF.

This clonotype was found many times. The CDR3 reads CAWSTGSGANVLTF. The CDR3 DNA sequence: TGTGCCTGGTCGACAGGGTCTGGGGCCAACGTCCTGACTTTC. The chain carries TRBV30 and TRBJ2-6; TRBD1 aligns across 7 bases. The CDR3 sequence is 14 residues long. CDR1 GTSNPN and CDR2 SVGIG come from the germline V gene (reference sequence). J lost 1 base, V lost 5 bases, and 2 bases had no gene match.

The chain recombines TRBV6-1 with TRBJ2-1; D ambiguous. Germline loops: CDR1 MNHNS, CDR2 SASEGT. The CDR3 spans 16 residues. Trimming pared 5 bases from V and 1 base from J, leaving 15 bases between. The CDR3: CASSRPRGPSYNEQFF. CDR3 nucleotides: TGTGCCAGCAGTAGGCCCCGTGGCCCATCCTACAATGAGCAGTTCTTC.

About this clonotype: This may arise from a read error, as a much more abundant clone is one base away. The chain employs TRBV20-1 and TRBJ1-2; D is possibly TRBD1 (5 bases). Germline V gives CDR1 DFQATT, CDR2 SNEGSKA (reference sequence). The CDR3 is made up of 13 amino acids. Deletions cut 4 bases from V and 3 bases from J, with 12 bases between. CDR3 loop: CSATGPGDYGYTF. CDR3 coding DNA: TGCAGTGCTACGGGACCGGGGGACTATGGCTACACCTTC.

This clonotype was detected many times. This chain connects TRBV7-3 to TRBJ2-7; the D call may be TRBD1 or TRBD2 (5 bases each). The CDR3 is 16 residues long. Germline V gives CDR1 SGHTA, CDR2 FQGTGA. The germline V and J ends were trimmed by 1 base and 3 bases, with 16 bases remaining between them. DNA of the CDR3: TGTGCCAGCAGCTTAAAGGGACGAGGGCAGGGCTACGAGCAGTACTTC. Its protein is CASSLKGRGQGYEQYF.

This clonotype has ten or more counts. The chain carries TRBV7-8 and TRBJ2-5, with 7 bases aligning to TRBD1. The CDR3 contains 14 residues. Germline V gene lookup returns CDR1 SGHVS and CDR2 FQNEAQ. V shed 4 bases, J shed 3 bases, and the junction held 5 bases outside the gene matches. DNA of the CDR3: TGTGCCAGCAGCTGGGGCGACAGGGAAGAGACCCAGTACTTC. Its translation: CASSWGDREETQYF.

This clonotype was detected a few times. The chain joins TRBV7-9 to TRBJ1-4, with TRBD1 identical over 7 bases. The CDR3 sequence is 14 residues long. Trimming cost V 3 bases and J 7 bases; bases outside gene matches: 5. Germline CDR1 reads SEHNR; CDR2 reads FQNEAQ (reference sequence). CDR3 protein: CASSLIGGGEKLFF. The CDR3 DNA sequence: TGTGCCAGCAGCTTGATAGGGGGCGGTGAAAAACTGTTTTTT. Combining the CDR3 with reference TRBV7-9 and TRBJ1-4 gives the whole variable domain DTGVSQNPRHKITKRGQNVTFRCDPISEHNRLYWYRQTLGQGPEFLTYFQNEAQLEKSRLLSDRFSAERPKGSFSTLEIQRTEQGDSAMYLCASSLIGGGEKLFFGSGTQLSVL.

This clonotype occurred many times. The V gene is TRBV6-1, the J gene TRBJ2-5, with D uncertain. Trimming took 7 bases from V and 5 from J, leaving 14 bases between them. Germline V gene sequence: CDR1 MNHNS, CDR2 SASEGT. CDR3 length equals 13 residues. The CDR3 is CASTQQWRETQYF. DNA for the CDR3: TGTGCCAGCACCCAACAGTGGCGGGAGACCCAGTACTTC.

This clonotype occurred many times. The chain joins TRBV7-8 to TRBJ1-1; no clear D gene. Germline loops: CDR1 SGHVS, CDR2 FQNEAQ. This CDR3 is 12 amino acids long. V was shortened by 2 bases and J by 7 bases, with 8 bases between the two germline ends. CDR3 nucleotide sequence: TGTGCCAGCAGCTTAACCCAACTTGAAGCTTTCTTT. Protein: CASSLTQLEAFF.

This clonotype was seen at least ten times. A read error may produce the germline difference seen at one junction end. The rearrangement links TRBV19 to TRBJ1-1; D may be TRBD1 (5 bases). CDR3 length equals 12 residues. Per the germline V gene, CDR1 is LNHDA and CDR2 is SQIVND (reference sequence). This CDR3 is CASSTGNTEAFF. In DNA form, the CDR3 reads TGTGCCAGCAGTACAGGGAACACTGAAGCTTTCTTT. The full variable domain, with the rest looked up from reference TRBV19 and TRBJ1-1, is DGGITQSPKYLFRKEGQNVTLSCEQNLNHDAMYWYRQDPGQGLRLIYYSQIVNDFQKGDIAEGYSVSREKKESFPLTVTSAQKNPTAFYLCASSTGNTEAFFGQGTRLTVV.

This clonotype occurred a few times. The chain has TRBV15 and TRBJ2-3; TRBD2 is a possible D gene (6 bases). Looked up from germline, CDR1 is LNHNV and CDR2 is YYDKDF (reference sequence). Trimming took off 1 base at V and 0 bases at J, with 14 bases between the two ends. CDR3 length: 17 amino acids. For the CDR3, the DNA is TGTGCCACCAGCAGAGGACATAGCGGAAGTAGCACAGATACGCAGTATTTT. It translates to CATSRGHSGSSTDTQYF.

This clonotype has ten or more counts. The chain recombines TRBV20-1 with TRBJ2-1; the D gene is possibly TRBD2 (5 bases). CDR1 and CDR2 from the germline V gene are DFQATT and SNEGSKA (reference sequence). V was cut by 3 bases and J by 3 bases, with 6 bases left in between. The CDR3 has 12 residues. Here the CDR3 DNA reads TGCAGTGCTAGCGGGAACTACAATGAGCAGTTCTTC. Translated: CSASGNYNEQFF.

The chain uses TRBV2 and TRBJ1-4, with 8 bases fitting TRBD1. Trimming at V came to 8 bases and at J to 6 bases, leaving 11 bases not matched to a gene. The CDR3 extends over 15 amino acids. CDR1 SNHLY and CDR2 FYNNEI come from the germline V gene. CDR3 region: CASEISGTGDEKLFF. The CDR3 DNA reads TGTGCCAGCGAAATAAGCGGGACAGGCGATGAAAAACTGTTTTTT.